This T cell receptor (beta chain) was observed in a study of Graves' ophthalmopathy and Graves' hyperthyroidism. RNA transcripts served as template for amplifying TCR beta CDR3 sequences. HTBI primers were employed in first-round RT-PCR, then a second-round multiplex PCR followed. TCRdb re-called the multiplex PCR reads through MiXCR, storing one row per CDR3 protein. Of around 670,000 distinct CDR3 sequences in the sample, around 40% were seen once. This clonotype was seen at least ten times. The CDR3 length is 12 residues. V lost 4 bases and J lost 4, with 11 bases in between. CDR1 and CDR2 (germline): DFQATT, SNEGSKA (reference sequence). Ophthalmopathy donors' eye disease showed moderate-to-severe activity, CAS of at least 3, NOSPECS of at least 4 and duration under 3 months.

The chain employs TRBV20-1 and TRBJ2-7; D unresolved. This receptor was obtained from an adult man with Graves' ophthalmopathy. The specimen sequenced was peripheral blood. The CDR3 DNA reads TGCAGTGCTACCGCAGTCGGATACGAGCAGTACTTC. It is translated as CSATAVGYEQYF.